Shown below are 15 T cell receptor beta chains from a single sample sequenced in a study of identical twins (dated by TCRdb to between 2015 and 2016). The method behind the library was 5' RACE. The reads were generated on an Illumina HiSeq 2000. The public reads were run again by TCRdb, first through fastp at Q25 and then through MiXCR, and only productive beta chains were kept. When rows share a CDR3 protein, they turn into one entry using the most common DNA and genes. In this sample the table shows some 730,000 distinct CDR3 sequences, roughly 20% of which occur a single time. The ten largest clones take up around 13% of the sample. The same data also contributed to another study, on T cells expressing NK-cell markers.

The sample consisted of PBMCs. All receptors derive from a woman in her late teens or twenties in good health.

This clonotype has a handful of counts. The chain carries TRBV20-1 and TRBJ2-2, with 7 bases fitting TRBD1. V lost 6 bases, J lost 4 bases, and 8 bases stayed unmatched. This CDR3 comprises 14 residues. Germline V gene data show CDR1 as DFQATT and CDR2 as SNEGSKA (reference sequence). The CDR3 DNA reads TGCAGTGCCAGAACAGGGGACGGCACCGGGGAGCTGTTTTTT. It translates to CSARTGDGTGELFF.

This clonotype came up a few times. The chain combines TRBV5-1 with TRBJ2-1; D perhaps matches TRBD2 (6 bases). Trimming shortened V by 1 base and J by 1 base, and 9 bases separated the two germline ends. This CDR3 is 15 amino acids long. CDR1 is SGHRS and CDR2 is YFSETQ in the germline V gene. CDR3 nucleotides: TGCGCCAGCAGCTTGATCGGGGGTTCCTACAATGAGCAGTTCTTC. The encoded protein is CASSLIGGSYNEQFF.

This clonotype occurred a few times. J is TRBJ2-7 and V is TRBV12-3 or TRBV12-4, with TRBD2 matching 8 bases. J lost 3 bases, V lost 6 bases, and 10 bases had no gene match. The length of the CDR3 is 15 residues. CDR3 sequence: CASRTQGGGNYEQYF. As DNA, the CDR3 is TGTGCCAGCAGGACCCAGGGCGGGGGGAACTACGAGCAGTACTTC.

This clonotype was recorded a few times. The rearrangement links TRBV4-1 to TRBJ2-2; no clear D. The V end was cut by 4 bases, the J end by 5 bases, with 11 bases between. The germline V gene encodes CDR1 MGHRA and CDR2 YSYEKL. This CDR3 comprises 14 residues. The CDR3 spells CASSLTPHTGELFF. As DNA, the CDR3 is TGCGCCAGCAGCCTCACGCCCCATACCGGGGAGCTGTTTTTT.

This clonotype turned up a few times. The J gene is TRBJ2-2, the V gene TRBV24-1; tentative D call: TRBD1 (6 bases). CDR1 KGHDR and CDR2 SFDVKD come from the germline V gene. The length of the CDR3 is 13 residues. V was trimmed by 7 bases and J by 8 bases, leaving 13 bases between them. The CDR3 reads CATRGQSGGELFF. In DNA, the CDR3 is TGTGCCACCAGAGGACAGTCCGGTGGGGAGCTGTTTTTT.

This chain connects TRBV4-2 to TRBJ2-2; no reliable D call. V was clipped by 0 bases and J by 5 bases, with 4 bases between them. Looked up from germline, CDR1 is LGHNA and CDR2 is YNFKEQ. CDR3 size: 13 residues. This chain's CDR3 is CASSQDQTGELFF. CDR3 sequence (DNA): TGTGCCAGCAGCCAAGATCAAACCGGGGAGCTGTTTTTT.

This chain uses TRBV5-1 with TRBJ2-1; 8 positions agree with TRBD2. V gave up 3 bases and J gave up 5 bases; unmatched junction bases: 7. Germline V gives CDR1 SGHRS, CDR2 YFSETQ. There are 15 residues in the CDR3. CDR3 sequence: CASSWTPGGDNEQFF. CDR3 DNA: TGCGCCAGCAGCTGGACCCCGGGGGGGGACAATGAGCAGTTCTTC.

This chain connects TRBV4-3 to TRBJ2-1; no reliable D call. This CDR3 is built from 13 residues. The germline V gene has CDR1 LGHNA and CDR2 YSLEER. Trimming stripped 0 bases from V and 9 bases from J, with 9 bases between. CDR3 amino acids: CASSQDKLVEQFF. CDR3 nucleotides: TGCGCCAGCAGCCAAGACAAACTGGTTGAGCAGTTCTTC.

CDR3 bases: TGCGCCAGCAGCACAGGCGGGGAGTGGGATACGCAGTATTTT. Its protein is CASSTGGEWDTQYF. The J gene is TRBJ2-3, the V gene TRBV5-1, with a tentative D call TRBD2 (6 bases). This CDR3 spans 14 amino acids. V was clipped by 4 bases and J by 6 bases, with 15 bases between them. CDR1 SGHRS and CDR2 YFSETQ come from the germline V gene.

This CDR3 is CAISGLLGGKGDTQYF. The CDR3 nucleotides read TGTGCCATCAGTGGATTACTAGGCGGGAAGGGAGATACGCAGTATTTT. The J gene is TRBJ2-3, the V gene TRBV10-3, with D perhaps TRBD2 (6 bases). The V end was cut by 4 bases, the J end by 5 bases, with 19 bases between. Germline-derived CDR1 and CDR2 are ENHRY and SYGVKD. CDR3 length: 16 residues.

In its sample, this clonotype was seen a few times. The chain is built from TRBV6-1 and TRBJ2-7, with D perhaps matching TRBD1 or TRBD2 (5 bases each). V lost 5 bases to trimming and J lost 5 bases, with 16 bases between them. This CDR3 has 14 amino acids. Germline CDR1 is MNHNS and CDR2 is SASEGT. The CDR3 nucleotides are TGTGCCAGCAGTCCCGGGACGGGGCCTGACGAGCAGTACTTC. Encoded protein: CASSPGTGPDEQYF.

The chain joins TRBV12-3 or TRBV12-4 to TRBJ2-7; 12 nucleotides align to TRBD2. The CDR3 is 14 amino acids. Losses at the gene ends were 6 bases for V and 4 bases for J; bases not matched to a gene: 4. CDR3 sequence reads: CASRLTSGSYEQYF. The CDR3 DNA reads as TGTGCCAGCAGGTTGACTAGCGGGAGTTACGAGCAGTACTTC.

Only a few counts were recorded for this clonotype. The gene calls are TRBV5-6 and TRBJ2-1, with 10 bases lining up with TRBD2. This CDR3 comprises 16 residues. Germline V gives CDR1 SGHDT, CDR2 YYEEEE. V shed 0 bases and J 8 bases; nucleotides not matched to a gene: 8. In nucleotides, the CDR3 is TGTGCCAGCAGCTTGGGGCTTAGCGGGAGGATCTATGAGCAGTTCTTC. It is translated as CASSLGLSGRIYEQFF. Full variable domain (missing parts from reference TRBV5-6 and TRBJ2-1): DAGVTQSPTHLIKTRGQQVTLRCSPKSGHDTVSWYQQALGQGPQFIFQYYEEEERQRGNFPDRFSGHQFPNYSSELNVNALLLGDSALYLCASSLGLSGRIYEQFFGPGTRLTVL.

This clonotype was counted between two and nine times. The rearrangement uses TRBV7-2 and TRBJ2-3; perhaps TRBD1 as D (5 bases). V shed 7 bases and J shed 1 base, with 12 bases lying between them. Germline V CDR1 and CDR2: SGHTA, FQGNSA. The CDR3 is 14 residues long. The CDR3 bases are TGTGCCAGCACTAAAGGCAGGGGCACAGATACGCAGTATTTT. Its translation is CASTKGRGTDTQYF.

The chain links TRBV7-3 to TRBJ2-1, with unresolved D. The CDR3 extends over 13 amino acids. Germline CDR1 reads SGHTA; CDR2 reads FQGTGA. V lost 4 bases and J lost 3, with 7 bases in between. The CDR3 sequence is CASSSDNYNEQFF. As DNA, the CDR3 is TGTGCCAGCAGCTCTGATAACTACAATGAGCAGTTCTTC.